This TCR beta chain was observed in a study of blood T cell repertoires in COVID-19. Study context: From T cells, B-cell-depleted T cells, or PBMCs came the material, which was cDNA or gDNA.

In the source study's methods: Scientists estimated how many nucleated cells there were by amplifying reference gene primers. The data were produced by immunoSEQ multiplex PCR, yet TCRdb's version contains in-frame clones alone and is incomplete. V, J and clone size are those of that table, while D and trimming were read from the DNA. The top ten clones hold 1.4% of a sample with more than 100,000 clones, 80% to 85% of them seen once. The CDR3 extends over 14 amino acids. V was clipped by 1 base and J by 4 bases, with 7 bases between them. Germline CDR1 SEHNR, CDR2 FQNEAQ (reference sequence). The chain joins TRBV7-9 to TRBJ1-4; D not certain. This receptor was obtained from a man aged 55-75 years with acute or convalescent COVID-19. Sequenced sample: peripheral blood. CDR3 loop: CASSLGQNNEKLFF. CDR3 nucleotide sequence: TGTGCCAGCAGCTTAGGGCAGAATAATGAAAAACTGTTTTTT.